The TCR beta chain under discussion was sequenced for a study of cytomegalovirus exposure and HLA in healthy donors. Overall study context: From donors who were HLA-typed, an early data release held around 85 million unique TCRs.

A single count supports this clone. This PCR relied on a set of 60 Vbeta primers and 13 Jbeta primers. Here immunoSEQ multiplex PCR was the method, and the copy in TCRdb shows in-frame clones only, minus some. The data contain around 130,000 clones, roughly four fifths of them singletons. Germline V gene data show CDR1 as KGHSH and CDR2 as LQKENI. V shed 8 bases, J shed 4 bases, and the junction held 5 bases outside the gene matches. The CDR3 sequence is 13 residues long. This sequence was found in a woman between 40 and 55 years old in good health and CMV-seropositive. The chain couples TRBV18 to TRBJ2-7; 10 nucleotides align to TRBD2. The material sequenced was PBMCs. The chain's CDR3 is CASRTGLAYEQYF. CDR3 bases: TGTGCCAGCCGGACGGGACTAGCGTACGAGCAGTACTTC. Full variable domain (rest looked up from reference TRBV18 and TRBJ2-7): NAGVMQNPRHLVRRRGQEARLRCSPMKGHSHVYWYRQLPEEGLKFMVYLQKENIIDESGMPKERFSAEFPKEGPSILRIQQVVRGDSAAYFCASRTGLAYEQYFGPGTRLTVT.